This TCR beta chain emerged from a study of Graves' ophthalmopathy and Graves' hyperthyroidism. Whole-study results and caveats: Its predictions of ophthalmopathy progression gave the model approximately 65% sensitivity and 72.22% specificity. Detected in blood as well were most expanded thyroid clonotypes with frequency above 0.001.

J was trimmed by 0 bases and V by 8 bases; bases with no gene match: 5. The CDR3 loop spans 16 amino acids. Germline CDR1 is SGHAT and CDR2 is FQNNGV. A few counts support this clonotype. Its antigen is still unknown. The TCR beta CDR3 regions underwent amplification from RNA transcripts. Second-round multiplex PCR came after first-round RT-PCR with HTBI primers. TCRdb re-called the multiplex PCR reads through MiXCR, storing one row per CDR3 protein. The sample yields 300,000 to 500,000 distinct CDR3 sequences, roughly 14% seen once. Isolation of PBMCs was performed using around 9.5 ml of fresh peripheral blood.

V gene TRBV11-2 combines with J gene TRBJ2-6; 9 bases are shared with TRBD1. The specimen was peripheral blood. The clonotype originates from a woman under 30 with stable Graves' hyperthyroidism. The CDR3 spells CASGTGINSGANVLTF. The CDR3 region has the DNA TGTGCCAGCGGGACAGGGATTAACTCTGGGGCCAACGTCCTGACTTTC.